The T cell receptor (beta chain) under discussion was sequenced for a study of blood T cell repertoires in COVID-19. The table lists this clone with a count of one. V shed 5 bases and J shed 7 bases, with 17 bases lying between them. Germline assignment: CDR1 SGHDN and CDR2 FVKESK. CDR3 length: 14 residues. The table came from immunoSEQ multiplex PCR; TCRdb's copy has only in-frame clones and leaves some out. The sample lists about 320,000 clones; around 92% were seen once. The sequencing input was peripheral blood. The chain joins TRBV14 to TRBJ1-1; D is possibly TRBD1 (5 bases). The source of this sequence is a woman between 25 and 40 years old with COVID-19, enrolled during active disease. The CDR3 DNA reads TGTGCCAGCAGCGACTTCAAAGCGGGGGTTGAAGCTTTCTTT. Protein: CASSDFKAGVEAFF.